This TCR beta chain comes out of a study of CXCR3-negative and CXCR3-positive naive CD8 T cells. The libraries of TRB cDNA were constructed through 5' RACE using UMI labels. TCRdb re-analyzed the 5' RACE reads; it lists each CDR3 protein once, without DNA. This sample's table reports some 130,000 distinct CDR3 sequences. Germline values: CDR1 SEHNR, CDR2 FQNEAQ (reference sequence). The CDR3 totals 17 residues. The clonotype originates from a human donor in good health. Some clones in this sample may be carry-over from other donors' samples. Sequences were obtained from naive CXCR3- CD8+ T cells from blood. Subset here: CD45RO-CCR7+CD27+CD95- naive CD8+ T cells lacking CXCR3 (TNR3-). The rearrangement joins TRBV7-9 to TRBJ1-5; TCRdb designates TRBD1, a call that cannot be tested without DNA. CDR3 in amino acids: CASSAGTGGSENQPQHF. Full variable domain (outside the CDR3, taken from reference TRBV7-9 and TRBJ1-5): DTGVSQNPRHKITKRGQNVTFRCDPISEHNRLYWYRQTLGQGPEFLTYFQNEAQLEKSRLLSDRFSAERPKGSFSTLEIQRTEQGDSAMYLCASSAGTGGSENQPQHFGDGTRLSIL.